Listed below are T cell receptor beta chains from one sample, sequenced in a study of response to subunit inactivated influenza vaccine. TCRdb analysed the RT-PCR reads with MiXCR anew, one entry per CDR3 protein. The sample consists of about 580,000 distinct CDR3 sequences, 14% of them appearing once. Sequencing was performed on PBMCs from blood, taken less than 13 days after vaccination. The receptor set was obtained from a man between 50 and 59 years old who received an inactivated influenza vaccine. Both conserved end residues are part of each CDR3. The D gene is left open where the match is weak. A row's size may be missing; if present it is once, few, many or a size class.

clone size	V gene	D gene	J gene	CDR3 DNA	CDR3 protein
.	TRBV4-2	.	TRBJ2-5	TGTGCCAGCAGCCAGGGTTTAGGGAAGGGGGAGACCCAGTACTTC	CASSQGLGKGETQYF
few	TRBV4-1	.	TRBJ2-1	TGCGCCAGCAGCCAAGCCCGGGTTGGATCCTCCTACAATGAGCAGTTCTTC	CASSQARVGSSYNEQFF
.	TRBV20-1	.	TRBJ2-3	TGCAGTGCCAACGGCGGGCTTAGCACAGATACGCAGTATTTT	CSANGGLSTDTQYF
few	TRBV9	TRBD2	TRBJ2-1	TGTGCCAGCAGCGTAGGCACTAGCGGATCTAACAATGAGCAGTTCTTC	CASSVGTSGSNNEQFF
many	TRBV6-2/TRBV6-3	TRBD2	TRBJ2-3	TGTGCCAGCAGTCCCTTGGGACTATCGAAGGCTACGCAGTATTTT	CASSPLGLSKATQYF
many	TRBV12-3/TRBV12-4	.	TRBJ2-1	TGTGCCAGCAGTTTGGGCCGAGCGACCAATGAGCAGTTCTTC	CASSLGRATNEQFF
.	TRBV6-1	.	TRBJ1-5	TGTGCCAGCAGTGTCGACAGTTACCCCCCTCTGGCCCAGCATTTT	CASSVDSYPPLAQHF
once	TRBV6-2/TRBV6-3	.	TRBJ2-6	TGTGCCAGCACCCATCTCGGCATTTCTGGGGCCAACGTCCTGACTTTC	CASTHLGISGANVLTF
once	TRBV9	TRBD1	TRBJ2-4	TGTGCCACCAGCCCCCGGGACAGGGGGCGAGAAAACATTCAGTACTTC	CATSPRDRGRENIQYF
few	TRBV7-9	TRBD1	TRBJ1-3	TGTGCCAGCAGCCGGGACAGGACCTCTGGAAACACCATATATTTT	CASSRDRTSGNTIYF
few	TRBV12-3/TRBV12-4	.	TRBJ1-5	TGTGCCAGCAGTTTAGTTGGCAGGAGCAATCAGCCCCAGCATTTT	CASSLVGRSNQPQHF
.	TRBV11-2	TRBD2	TRBJ2-3	TGTGCCAGCAGAAAGCTAGCGGACGCTAGCACAGATACGCAGTATTTT	CASRKLADASTDTQYF
.	TRBV19	TRBD1	TRBJ2-2	TGTGCCAGTACCGACAGGGGAAAACCCGGGGAGCTGTTTTTT	CASTDRGKPGELFF
.	TRBV6-1	TRBD2	TRBJ2-1	TGTGCCAGCGGTGGGGACTACTACAATGAGCAGTTCTTC	CASGGDYYNEQFF
.	TRBV20-1	.	TRBJ1-1	TGCAGTGCTAGGGTTTCACTTACTGTGAACACTGAAGCTTTCTTT	CSARVSLTVNTEAFF